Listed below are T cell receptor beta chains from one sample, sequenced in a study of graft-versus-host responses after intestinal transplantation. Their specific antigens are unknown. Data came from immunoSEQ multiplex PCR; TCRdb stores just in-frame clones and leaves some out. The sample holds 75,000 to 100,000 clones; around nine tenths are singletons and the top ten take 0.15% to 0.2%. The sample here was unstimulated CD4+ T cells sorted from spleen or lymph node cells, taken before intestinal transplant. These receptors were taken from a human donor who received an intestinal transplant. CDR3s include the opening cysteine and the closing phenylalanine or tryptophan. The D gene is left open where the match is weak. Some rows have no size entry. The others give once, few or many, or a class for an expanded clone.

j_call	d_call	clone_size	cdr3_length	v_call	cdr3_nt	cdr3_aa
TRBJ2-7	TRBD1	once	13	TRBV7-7	TGTGCCAGCAGCGTCGACAGGGGGAACGAGCAGTACTTC	CASSVDRGNEQYF
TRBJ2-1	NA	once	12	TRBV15	TGTGCCACCAGCAGAGATCACTATAGGCAGTTCTTC	CATSRDHYRQFF
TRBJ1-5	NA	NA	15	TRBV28	TGTGCCAGCAGTTTCGTAGTAGTCAGCAATCAGCCCCAGCATTTT	CASSFVVVSNQPQHF
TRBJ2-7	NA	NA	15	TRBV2	TGTGCCAGCAGAAGGTCAGGGCCATCCTCCTACGAGCAGTACTTC	CASRRSGPSSYEQYF
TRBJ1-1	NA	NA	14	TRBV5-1	TGCGCCAGCAGCTTGTCCAGGGAGGTCACTGAAGCTTTCTTT	CASSLSREVTEAFF
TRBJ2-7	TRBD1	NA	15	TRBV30	TGTGCCTGGAGGATGTTGGGACAGGGGCGCTACGAGCAGTACTTC	CAWRMLGQGRYEQYF
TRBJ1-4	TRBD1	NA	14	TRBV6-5	TGTGCCAGCAGTTACACGACAGGGGTGGAAAAACTGTTTTTT	CASSYTTGVEKLFF
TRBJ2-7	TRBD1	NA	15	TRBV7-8	TGTGCCAGCAGCTTGTTGACAGGGAGCCCGGGTAAGCAGTACTTC	CASSLLTGSPGKQYF
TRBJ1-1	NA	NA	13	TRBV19	TGTGCCACCACTCCTCAAAACAGTGCTGAAGCTTTCTTT	CATTPQNSAEAFF
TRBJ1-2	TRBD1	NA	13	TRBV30	TGTGCCTGGAAAAGACAGGGGGCTGAGAGCTACACCTTC	CAWKRQGAESYTF
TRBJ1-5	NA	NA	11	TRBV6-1	TGTGCCAGTGGAGGGGGGGGGCCCCAGCATTTT	CASGGGGPQHF
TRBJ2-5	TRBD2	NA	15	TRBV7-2	TGTGCCAGCAGCTTAGTTAGCGGGAGGGGTGAGACCCAGTACTTC	CASSLVSGRGETQYF
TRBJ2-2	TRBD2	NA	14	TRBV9	TGTGCCAGCCGACTAGCGGGGTCCACCGGGGAGCTGTTTTTT	CASRLAGSTGELFF
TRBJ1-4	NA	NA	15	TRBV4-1	TGCGCCAGCAGCCAAGACCCTGCAACTAATGAAAAACTGTTTTTT	CASSQDPATNEKLFF
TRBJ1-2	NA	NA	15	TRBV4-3	TGCGCCAGCAGCCAAGTCTTAGCCGAGAACTATGGCTACACCTTC	CASSQVLAENYGYTF
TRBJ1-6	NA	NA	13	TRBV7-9	TGTGCCAGCAGCGGACAGCCCGATTCACCCCTCCACTTT	CASSGQPDSPLHF
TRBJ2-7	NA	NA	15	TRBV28	TGTGCCAGCAGTTTATTCAGACTCAATATGTACGAGCAGTACTTC	CASSLFRLNMYEQYF
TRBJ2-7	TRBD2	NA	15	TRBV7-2	TGTGCCAGCAGCTTAGTAACTAGCGGGCGTGACGAGCAGTACTTC	CASSLVTSGRDEQYF
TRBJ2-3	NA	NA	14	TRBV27	TGTGCCAGCAGCCGGGACTGGGGCACAGATACGCAGTATTTT	CASSRDWGTDTQYF
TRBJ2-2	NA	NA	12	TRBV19	TGTGCCAGTACGGTCCGCACCGGGGAGCTGTTTTTT	CASTVRTGELFF
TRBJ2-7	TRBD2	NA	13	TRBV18	TGTGCCAGCTCACTCGGGACTAGCGACGAGCAGTACTTC	CASSLGTSDEQYF
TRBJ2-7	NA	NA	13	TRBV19	TGTGCCAGTAGTATACGACAGACCTACGAGCAGTACTTC	CASSIRQTYEQYF